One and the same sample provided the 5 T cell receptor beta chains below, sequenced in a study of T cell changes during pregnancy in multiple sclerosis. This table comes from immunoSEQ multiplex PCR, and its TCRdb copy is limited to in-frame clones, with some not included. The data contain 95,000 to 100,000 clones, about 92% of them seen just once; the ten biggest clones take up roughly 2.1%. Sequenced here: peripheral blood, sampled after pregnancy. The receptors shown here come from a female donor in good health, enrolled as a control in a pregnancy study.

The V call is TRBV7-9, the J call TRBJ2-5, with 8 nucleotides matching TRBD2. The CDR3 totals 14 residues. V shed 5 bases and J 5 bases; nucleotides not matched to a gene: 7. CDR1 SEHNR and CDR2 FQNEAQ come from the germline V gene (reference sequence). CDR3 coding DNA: TGTGCCAGCAGCCCTGGACTAGCTGAGGAGACCCAGTACTTC. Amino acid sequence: CASSPGLAEETQYF.

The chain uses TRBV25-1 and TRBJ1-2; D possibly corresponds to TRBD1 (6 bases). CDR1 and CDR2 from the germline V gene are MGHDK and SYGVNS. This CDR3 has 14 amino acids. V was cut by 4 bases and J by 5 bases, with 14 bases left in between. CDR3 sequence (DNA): TGTGCCAGCAGTGGGTGGGGACACCTTTATGGCTACACCTTC. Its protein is CASSGWGHLYGYTF.

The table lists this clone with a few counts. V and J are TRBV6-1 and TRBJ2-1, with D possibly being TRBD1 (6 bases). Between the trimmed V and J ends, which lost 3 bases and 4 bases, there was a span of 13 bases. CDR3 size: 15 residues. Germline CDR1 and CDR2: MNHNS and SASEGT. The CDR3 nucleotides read TGTGCCAGCAGTGAGGCGGACAGACAATACAATGAGCAGTTCTTC. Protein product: CASSEADRQYNEQFF.

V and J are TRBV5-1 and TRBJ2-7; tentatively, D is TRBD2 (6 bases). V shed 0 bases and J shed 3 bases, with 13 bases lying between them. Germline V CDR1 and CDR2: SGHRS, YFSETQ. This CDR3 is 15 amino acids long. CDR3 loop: CASSLAAGNNYEQYF. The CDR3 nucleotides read TGCGCCAGCAGCTTGGCTGCGGGAAACAACTACGAGCAGTACTTC.

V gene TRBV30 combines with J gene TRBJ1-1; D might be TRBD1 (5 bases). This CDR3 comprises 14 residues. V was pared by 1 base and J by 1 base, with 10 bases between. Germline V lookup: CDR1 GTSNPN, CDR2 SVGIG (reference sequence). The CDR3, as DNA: TGTGCCTGGAGTGGAGGACACCCGAACACTGAAGCTTTCTTT. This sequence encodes CAWSGGHPNTEAFF.